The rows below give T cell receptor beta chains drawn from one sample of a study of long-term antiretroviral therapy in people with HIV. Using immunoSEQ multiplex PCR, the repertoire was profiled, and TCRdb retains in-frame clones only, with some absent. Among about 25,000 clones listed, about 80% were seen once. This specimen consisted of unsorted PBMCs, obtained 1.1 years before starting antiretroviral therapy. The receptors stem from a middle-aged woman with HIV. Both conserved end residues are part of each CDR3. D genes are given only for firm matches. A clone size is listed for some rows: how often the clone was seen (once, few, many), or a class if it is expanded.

CDR3aa: CASSPRWGPYEQYF
CDR3nt: TGTGCCAGCAGCCCCCGTTGGGGACCCTACGAGCAGTACTTC
len: 14
abundance: .
v_gene: TRBV9
j_gene: TRBJ2-7
d_gene: .

CDR3aa: CATGPARMNTEAFF
CDR3nt: TGTGCCACCGGGCCAGCTAGGATGAACACTGAAGCTTTCTTT
len: 14
abundance: .
v_gene: TRBV27
j_gene: TRBJ1-1
d_gene: .

CDR3aa: CASSIRVELNSGNTIYF
CDR3nt: TGTGCCAGTAGTATTCGTGTCGAACTCAACTCTGGAAACACCATATATTTT
len: 17
abundance: .
v_gene: TRBV19
j_gene: TRBJ1-3
d_gene: .

CDR3aa: CAWSVLKGETQYF
CDR3nt: TGTGCCTGGAGTGTACTGAAGGGGGAGACCCAGTACTTC
len: 13
abundance: large
v_gene: TRBV30
j_gene: TRBJ2-5
d_gene: .

CDR3aa: CSVVAVAKNIQYF
CDR3nt: TGCAGCGTTGTGGCGGTAGCCAAAAACATTCAGTACTTC
len: 13
abundance: .
v_gene: TRBV29-1
j_gene: TRBJ2-4
d_gene: .

CDR3aa: CAWTDWGANEKLFF
CDR3nt: TGTGCCTGGACCGACTGGGGGGCTAATGAAAAACTGTTTTTT
len: 14
abundance: .
v_gene: TRBV30
j_gene: TRBJ1-4
d_gene: .

CDR3aa: CASSLAVDGYTF
CDR3nt: TGTGCCAGCAGCTTGGCCGTCGATGGCTACACCTTC
len: 12
abundance: few
v_gene: TRBV7-9
j_gene: TRBJ1-2
d_gene: .

CDR3aa: CASSRDPTNEKLFF
CDR3nt: TGCGCCAGCAGTCGGGATCCAACTAATGAAAAACTGTTTTTT
len: 14
abundance: .
v_gene: TRBV10-2
j_gene: TRBJ1-4
d_gene: .

CDR3aa: CASSLGAGGGQYF
CDR3nt: TGTGCCAGCAGCTTGGGAGCGGGAGGGGGCCAGTACTTC
len: 13
abundance: .
v_gene: TRBV5-6
j_gene: TRBJ2-5
d_gene: TRBD2

CDR3aa: CASSLVGDTEAFF
CDR3nt: TGCGCCAGCAGCTTGGTGGGGGACACTGAAGCTTTCTTT
len: 13
abundance: .
v_gene: TRBV5-1
j_gene: TRBJ1-1
d_gene: .

CDR3aa: CSATRMNTEAFF
CDR3nt: TGCAGCGCGACAAGAATGAACACTGAAGCTTTCTTT
len: 12
abundance: .
v_gene: TRBV29-1
j_gene: TRBJ1-1
d_gene: .

CDR3aa: CASSPRRTVTDTQYF
CDR3nt: TGCGCCAGCAGCCCTCGAAGGACTGTTACAGATACGCAGTATTTT
len: 15
abundance: .
v_gene: TRBV4-3
j_gene: TRBJ2-3
d_gene: .

CDR3aa: CASRPLESGSPLHF
CDR3nt: TGTGCCAGCAGGCCCCTCGAGTCGGGCTCACCCCTCCACTTT
len: 14
abundance: .
v_gene: TRBV6-5
j_gene: TRBJ1-6
d_gene: .

CDR3aa: CASSSGQGPYGYTF
CDR3nt: TGTGCCAGCAGCTCGGGACAGGGACCCTATGGCTACACCTTC
len: 14
abundance: .
v_gene: TRBV7-2
j_gene: TRBJ1-2
d_gene: TRBD1

CDR3aa: CSVVVTGTGDWFF
CDR3nt: TGCAGCGTTGTAGTTACCGGGACAGGGGATTGGTTCTTC
len: 13
abundance: once
v_gene: TRBV29-1
j_gene: TRBJ2-1
d_gene: TRBD1

CDR3aa: CASSQGQIVSNGEKLFF
CDR3nt: TGTGCCAGCTCACAAGGACAGATCGTTTCCAACGGAGAAAAACTGTTTTTT
len: 17
abundance: .
v_gene: TRBV18
j_gene: TRBJ1-4
d_gene: .

CDR3aa: CASSVGRDSYEQYF
CDR3nt: TGTGCCAGCAGCGTAGGACGGGACTCCTACGAGCAGTACTTC
len: 14
abundance: .
v_gene: TRBV9
j_gene: TRBJ2-7
d_gene: .

CDR3aa: CASSMAGLVNTEAFF
CDR3nt: TGTGCCAGCAGTATGGCAGGGTTGGTGAACACTGAAGCTTTCTTT
len: 15
abundance: .
v_gene: TRBV25-1
j_gene: TRBJ1-1
d_gene: .

CDR3aa: CASRHRLGNQPQHF
CDR3nt: TGTGCCAGTAGGCACCGTCTGGGCAATCAGCCCCAGCATTTT
len: 14
abundance: .
v_gene: TRBV19
j_gene: TRBJ1-5
d_gene: .

CDR3aa: CASTRTSSYEQYF
CDR3nt: TGTGCCAGCACCAGGACATCCTCCTACGAGCAGTACTTC
len: 13
abundance: .
v_gene: TRBV5-5
j_gene: TRBJ2-7
d_gene: .

CDR3aa: CASITPAGNQPQHF
CDR3nt: TGTGCCAGTATTACCCCGGCAGGCAATCAGCCCCAGCATTTT
len: 14
abundance: .
v_gene: TRBV19
j_gene: TRBJ1-5
d_gene: .

CDR3aa: CASSLPLPTSGGGDTDTQYF
CDR3nt: TGTGCCAGCAGTTTACCCCTTCCGACTAGCGGGGGGGGAGACACAGATACGCAGTATTTT
len: 20
abundance: .
v_gene: TRBV28
j_gene: TRBJ2-3
d_gene: TRBD2

CDR3aa: CASSRERVGGDTQYF
CDR3nt: TGTGCCAGCAGTCGCGAGCGGGTGGGGGGAGATACGCAGTATTTT
len: 15
abundance: .
v_gene: TRBV2
j_gene: TRBJ2-3
d_gene: .

CDR3aa: CASSLSTGTIGYGYTF
CDR3nt: TGTGCCAGCAGCCTTTCGACAGGGACGATAGGCTATGGCTACACCTTC
len: 16
abundance: .
v_gene: TRBV5-4
j_gene: TRBJ1-2
d_gene: TRBD1

CDR3aa: CAWRRDPLLYGYTF
CDR3nt: TGTGCCTGGAGGAGGGACCCCCTCCTCTATGGCTACACCTTC
len: 14
abundance: .
v_gene: TRBV30
j_gene: TRBJ1-2
d_gene: .

CDR3aa: CASRAGNPFYEQYF
CDR3nt: TGTGCCAGCAGAGCCGGGAACCCATTCTACGAGCAGTACTTC
len: 14
abundance: .
v_gene: TRBV25-1
j_gene: TRBJ2-7
d_gene: .

CDR3aa: CASSSTRQGFHEQYF
CDR3nt: TGTGCCAGCAGCTCGACCCGACAGGGCTTCCACGAGCAGTACTTC
len: 15
abundance: .
v_gene: TRBV7-9
j_gene: TRBJ2-7
d_gene: TRBD1

CDR3aa: CASSLSYTGTSRNNEQFF
CDR3nt: TGTGCCAGCAGCTTATCATACACCGGGACTAGCAGAAACAATGAGCAGTTCTTC
len: 18
abundance: .
v_gene: TRBV7-9
j_gene: TRBJ2-1
d_gene: TRBD2

CDR3aa: CASSGPDIYNEQFF
CDR3nt: TGTGCCAGCAGCGGGCCGGACATTTACAATGAGCAGTTCTTC
len: 14
abundance: .
v_gene: TRBV5-6
j_gene: TRBJ2-1
d_gene: .

CDR3aa: CASSLQGRTNQPQHF
CDR3nt: TGTGCCAGCAGTTTACAGGGTCGTACGAATCAGCCCCAGCATTTT
len: 15
abundance: .
v_gene: TRBV27
j_gene: TRBJ1-5
d_gene: .

CDR3aa: CASSPVVGGSTEAFF
CDR3nt: TGTGCCAGCAGCCCGGTGGTCGGGGGGAGCACTGAAGCTTTCTTT
len: 15
abundance: .
v_gene: TRBV7-2
j_gene: TRBJ1-1
d_gene: .

CDR3aa: CASMTSGASYEQYF
CDR3nt: TGTGCCAGCATGACTAGCGGGGCCTCCTACGAGCAGTACTTC
len: 14
abundance: few
v_gene: TRBV7-8
j_gene: TRBJ2-7
d_gene: TRBD2

CDR3aa: CASSRTPYTGELFF
CDR3nt: TGTGCCAGTAGTAGGACCCCCTACACCGGGGAGCTGTTTTTT
len: 14
abundance: few
v_gene: TRBV19
j_gene: TRBJ2-2
d_gene: .

CDR3aa: CASSSSTSGQETQYF
CDR3nt: TGTGCCAGCAGCTCTTCGACTAGCGGGCAAGAGACCCAGTACTTC
len: 15
abundance: .
v_gene: TRBV5-4
j_gene: TRBJ2-5
d_gene: TRBD2

CDR3aa: CASAPIAGAPYNEQFF
CDR3nt: TGCGCCAGCGCCCCCATAGCGGGAGCCCCCTACAATGAGCAGTTCTTC
len: 16
abundance: .
v_gene: TRBV5-1
j_gene: TRBJ2-1
d_gene: TRBD2

CDR3aa: CASSLRGGGTYEQYF
CDR3nt: TGTGCCAGCAGCTTAAGGGGTGGCGGCACCTACGAGCAGTACTTC
len: 15
abundance: .
v_gene: TRBV7-8
j_gene: TRBJ2-7
d_gene: .

CDR3aa: CASPRDRLNYGYTF
CDR3nt: TGTGCCAGCCCGAGGGACCGACTTAACTATGGCTACACCTTC
len: 14
abundance: .
v_gene: TRBV2
j_gene: TRBJ1-2
d_gene: .

CDR3aa: CASSLSGRHSGNTIYF
CDR3nt: TGTGCCAGCAGCTTGAGTGGCAGACACTCTGGAAACACCATATATTTT
len: 16
abundance: .
v_gene: TRBV5-6
j_gene: TRBJ1-3
d_gene: .

CDR3aa: CASSVQNYGYTF
CDR3nt: TGTGCCAGCAGTGTACAGAACTATGGCTACACCTTC
len: 12
abundance: .
v_gene: TRBV6-1
j_gene: TRBJ1-2
d_gene: .

CDR3aa: CASSKERGEITDTQYF
CDR3nt: TGTGCCAGCTCAAAAGAGCGGGGGGAGATCACAGATACGCAGTATTTT
len: 16
abundance: .
v_gene: TRBV18
j_gene: TRBJ2-3
d_gene: TRBD2

CDR3aa: CASSVTFENTIYF
CDR3nt: TGTGCCAGCAGCGTGACTTTTGAAAACACCATATATTTT
len: 13
abundance: .
v_gene: TRBV7-9
j_gene: TRBJ1-3
d_gene: .

CDR3aa: CASSLKGYTDTQYF
CDR3nt: TGTGCCAGCAGCTTGAAAGGATACACAGATACGCAGTATTTT
len: 14
abundance: .
v_gene: TRBV5-6
j_gene: TRBJ2-3
d_gene: .

CDR3aa: CSVEDPETNNEQFF
CDR3nt: TGCAGCGTTGAAGATCCCGAGACTAACAATGAGCAGTTCTTC
len: 14
abundance: .
v_gene: TRBV29-1
j_gene: TRBJ2-1
d_gene: .

CDR3aa: CAIEDRGNTEAFF
CDR3nt: TGTGCCATCGAGGACAGGGGGAACACTGAAGCTTTCTTT
len: 13
abundance: .
v_gene: TRBV6-1
j_gene: TRBJ1-1
d_gene: TRBD1

CDR3aa: CASSLTGLAGGSYNEQFF
CDR3nt: TGCGCCAGCAGCTTGACAGGACTAGCGGGGGGCTCCTACAATGAGCAGTTCTTC
len: 18
abundance: .
v_gene: TRBV5-1
j_gene: TRBJ2-1
d_gene: TRBD2

CDR3aa: CASSTGQASYEQYF
CDR3nt: TGTGCCAGCAGCACCGGACAGGCCTCCTACGAGCAGTACTTC
len: 14
abundance: once
v_gene: TRBV5-5
j_gene: TRBJ2-7
d_gene: TRBD1

CDR3aa: CSANEGAYGYTF
CDR3nt: TGCAGCGCTAATGAGGGGGCCTATGGCTACACCTTC
len: 12
abundance: .
v_gene: TRBV29-1
j_gene: TRBJ1-2
d_gene: TRBD1

CDR3aa: CASSPTGDYGYTF
CDR3nt: TGTGCCAGCAGCCCGACAGGGGACTATGGCTACACCTTC
len: 13
abundance: .
v_gene: TRBV7-9
j_gene: TRBJ1-2
d_gene: TRBD1

CDR3aa: CASRQGLVTEAFF
CDR3nt: TGTGCCAGCAGGCAGGGTCTGGTAACTGAAGCTTTCTTT
len: 13
abundance: .
v_gene: TRBV6-6
j_gene: TRBJ1-1
d_gene: .